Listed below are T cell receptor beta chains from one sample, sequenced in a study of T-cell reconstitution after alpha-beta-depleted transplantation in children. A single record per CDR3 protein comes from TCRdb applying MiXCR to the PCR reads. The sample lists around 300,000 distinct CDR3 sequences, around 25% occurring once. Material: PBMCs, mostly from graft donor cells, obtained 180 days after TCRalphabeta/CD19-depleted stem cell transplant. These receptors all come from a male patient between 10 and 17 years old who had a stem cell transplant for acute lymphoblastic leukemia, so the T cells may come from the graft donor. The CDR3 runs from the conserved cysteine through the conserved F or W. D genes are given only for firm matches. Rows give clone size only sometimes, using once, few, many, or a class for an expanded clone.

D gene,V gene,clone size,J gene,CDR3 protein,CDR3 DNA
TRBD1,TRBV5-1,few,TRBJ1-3,CASSSGQLSGNTIYF,TGCGCCAGCAGCTCGGGACAGCTCTCTGGAAACACCATATATTTT
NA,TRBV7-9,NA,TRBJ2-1,CASSLRARTPFNEQFF,TGTGCCAGCAGCTTACGAGCAAGGACCCCTTTTAATGAGCAGTTCTTC
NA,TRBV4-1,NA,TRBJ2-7,CASSRGLLMDYTRGEQYF,TGCGCCAGCAGCCGAGGATTGCTCATGGACTACACTAGGGGGGAGCAGTACTTC
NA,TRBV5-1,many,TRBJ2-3,CASSLEMPHWTKALGDTQYF,TGCGCCAGCAGCTTGGAAATGCCACACTGGACAAAGGCCCTTGGAGATACGCAGTATTTT
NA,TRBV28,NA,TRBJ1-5,CASSFTNQPQHF,TGTGCCAGCAGTTTTACCAATCAGCCCCAGCATTTT
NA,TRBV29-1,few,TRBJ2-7,CSVESWPYEQYF,TGCAGCGTTGAAAGCTGGCCCTACGAGCAGTACTTC
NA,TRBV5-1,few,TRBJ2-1,CAIRDPAFNEQFF,TGCGCCATCAGGGACCCGGCGTTCAATGAGCAGTTCTTC
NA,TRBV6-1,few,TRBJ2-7,CASCRAGSSYEQYF,TGTGCCAGCTGTCGAGCGGGTAGCTCCTACGAGCAGTACTTC
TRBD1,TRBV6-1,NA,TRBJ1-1,CAAGTGRDTEAFF,TGTGCCGCCGGGACAGGTAGAGACACTGAAGCTTTCTTT
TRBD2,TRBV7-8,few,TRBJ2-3,CASRSGLAGGMDTQYF,TGTGCCAGCAGATCGGGACTAGCGGGAGGAATGGATACGCAGTATTTT
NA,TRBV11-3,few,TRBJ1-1,CASSLEQTSEAFF,TGTGCCAGCAGCTTAGAACAGACTTCTGAAGCTTTCTTT
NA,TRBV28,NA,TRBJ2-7,CASSELWDSSEIEQYF,TGTGCCAGCAGTGAACTATGGGACTCGTCAGAGATCGAGCAGTACTTC
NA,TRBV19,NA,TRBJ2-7,CASSMGRTYEQYF,TGTGCCAGTAGTATGGGGAGGACCTACGAGCAGTACTTC
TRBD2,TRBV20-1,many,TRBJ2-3,CSARAPGYPIAGGTTDTQYF,TGCAGTGCTAGAGCACCGGGATACCCAATAGCGGGAGGGACCACAGATACGCAGTATTTT
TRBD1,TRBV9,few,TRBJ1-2,CASRRGLDGYTF,TGTGCCAGTCGGAGGGGGCTGGACGGCTACACCTTC
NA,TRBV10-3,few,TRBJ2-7,CAISEGERVSVFSYEQYF,TGTGCCATCAGTGAAGGAGAGAGGGTTAGCGTATTCTCCTACGAGCAGTACTTC
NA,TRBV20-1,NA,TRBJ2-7,CSARDAVLSYEQYF,TGCAGTGCTAGAGATGCCGTATTGTCCTACGAGCAGTACTTC
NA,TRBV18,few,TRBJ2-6,CASSPQSAGANVLTF,TGTGCCAGCTCACCACAATCAGCTGGGGCCAACGTCCTGACTTTC
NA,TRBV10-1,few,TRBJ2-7,CASTIGPSPSYEQYF,TGCGCCAGCACCATCGGACCCTCGCCCTCCTACGAGCAGTACTTC
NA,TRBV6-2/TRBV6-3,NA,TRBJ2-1,CASSYRGSTYNEQFF,TGTGCCAGCAGTTATCGAGGTTCCACCTACAATGAGCAGTTCTTC
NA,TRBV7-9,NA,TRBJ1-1,CASSYASEGPDAFF,TGTGCCAGCAGCTATGCGAGCGAGGGCCCTGACGCTTTCTTT
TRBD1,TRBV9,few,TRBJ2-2,CASSTGQGAPRELFF,TGTGCCAGCAGCACGGGACAGGGGGCGCCTCGGGAGCTGTTTTTT
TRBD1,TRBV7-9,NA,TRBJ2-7,CASRRQGLAYEQYF,TGTGCCAGCAGGCGACAGGGGCTTGCCTACGAGCAGTACTTC
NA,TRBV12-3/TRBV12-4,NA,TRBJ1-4,CASSPQGRAEKLFF,TGTGCCAGCAGCCCCCAAGGGCGGGCTGAAAAACTGTTTTTT
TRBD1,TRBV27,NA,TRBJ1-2,CASRPTGAMGGYTF,TGTGCCAGCAGGCCGACAGGGGCCATGGGAGGCTACACCTTC
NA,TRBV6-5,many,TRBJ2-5,CASRGTLQETQYF,TGTGCCAGCAGGGGGACTTTGCAAGAGACCCAGTACTTC
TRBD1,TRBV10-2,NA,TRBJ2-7,CASARQGLYEQYF,TGCGCCAGCGCACGACAGGGGCTATACGAGCAGTACTTC
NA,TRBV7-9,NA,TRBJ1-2,CASSPQDSLINYGYTF,TGTGCCAGCAGCCCCCAGGACTCCCTCATCAACTATGGCTACACCTTC
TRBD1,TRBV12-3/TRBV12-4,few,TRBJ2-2,CASSRGQGQLFF,TGTGCCAGCAGTCGCGGACAGGGCCAGCTGTTTTTT